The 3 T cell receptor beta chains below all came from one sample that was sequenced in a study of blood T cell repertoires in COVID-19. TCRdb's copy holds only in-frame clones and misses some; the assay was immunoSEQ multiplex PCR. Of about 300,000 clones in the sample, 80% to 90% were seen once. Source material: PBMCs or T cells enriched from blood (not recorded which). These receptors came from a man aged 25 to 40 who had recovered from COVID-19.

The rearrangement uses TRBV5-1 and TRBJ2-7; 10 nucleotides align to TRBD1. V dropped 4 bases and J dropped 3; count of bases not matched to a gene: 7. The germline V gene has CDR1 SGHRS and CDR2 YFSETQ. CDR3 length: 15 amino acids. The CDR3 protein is CASSRGTGVYYEQYF. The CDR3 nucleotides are TGCGCCAGCAGCAGGGGGACAGGGGTCTACTACGAGCAGTACTTC. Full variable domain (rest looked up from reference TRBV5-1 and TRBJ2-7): KAGVTQTPRYLIKTRGQQVTLSCSPISGHRSVSWYQQTPGQGLQFLFEYFSETQRNKGNFPGRFSGRQFSNSRSEMNVSTLELGDSALYLCASSRGTGVYYEQYFGPGTRLTVT.

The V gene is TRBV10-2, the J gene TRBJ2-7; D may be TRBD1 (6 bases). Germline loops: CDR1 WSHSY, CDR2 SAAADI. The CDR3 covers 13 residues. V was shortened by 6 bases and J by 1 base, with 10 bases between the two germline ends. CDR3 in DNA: TGCGCCAGCAGGCTTGGACAGTCCTACGAGCAGTACTTC. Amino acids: CASRLGQSYEQYF.

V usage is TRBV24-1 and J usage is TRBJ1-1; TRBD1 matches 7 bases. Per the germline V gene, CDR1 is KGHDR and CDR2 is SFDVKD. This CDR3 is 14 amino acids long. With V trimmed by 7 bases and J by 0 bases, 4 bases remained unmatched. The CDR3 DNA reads TGTGCCACCAGGACGGGACAGCTGAACACTGAAGCTTTCTTT. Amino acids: CATRTGQLNTEAFF.